This TCR beta chain is drawn from a study of radiotherapy plus CTLA-4 blockade in lung cancer. Looking at the study overall: Under 20% of patients responded objectively, and around 32% achieved disease control. The study, taken as a whole, reports: Early clone dynamics of blood T cells, plus interferon-beta, reportedly predicted response best. Peripheral blood showed expansion of tumor-derived TCR clones after radiotherapy and ipilimumab.

Libraries were prepared by immunoSEQ multiplex PCR; TCRdb keeps only in-frame clonotypes and omits some of them. The table records 70,000 to 95,000 clones, around 83% of them present only once. As to this clone: The antigen is not known.

Germline assignment: CDR1 LNHDA and CDR2 SQIVND (reference sequence). The CDR3 sequence is 18 residues long. Trimming cost V 5 bases and J 6 bases; bases outside gene matches: 19. The sample here was peripheral blood, taken from a patient treated with radiotherapy plus ipilimumab. The gene calls are TRBV19 and TRBJ2-1; 7 bases are a match to TRBD1. The TCR comes from a human donor with non-small cell lung cancer that progressed on radiotherapy plus ipilimumab. The CDR3 coding sequence is TGTGCCAGTAGTGCTAACCCCCCCTGGACAGGTCTGAGCAATGAGCAGTTCTTC. Encoded protein: CASSANPPWTGLSNEQFF.